This entry is about one T cell receptor beta chain. The V end was cut by 7 bases, the J end by 1 base, with 19 bases between. CDR1 and CDR2 from the germline V gene are MDHEN and SYDVKM. The CDR3 length is 16 residues. The PCR was carried out with 60 Vbeta primers and 13 Jbeta primers. Profiling relied on immunoSEQ multiplex PCR, and the TCRdb table lists in-frame clones only, not all of them. In the table there are around 100,000 clones, under 80% of which are singletons. The source of the sample is a study of cytomegalovirus exposure and HLA in healthy donors. Each donor was healthy, and each was a bone marrow donor.

The sample was PBMCs. The J gene is TRBJ1-1, the V gene TRBV28; D gene uncertain. The source of this sequence is a man aged 40-55 years in good health and CMV-seronegative. CDR3 sequence: CASTLWVPGKNTEAFF. Here the CDR3 DNA reads TGTGCCAGCACCCTCTGGGTGCCGGGGAAGAACACTGAAGCTTTCTTT.